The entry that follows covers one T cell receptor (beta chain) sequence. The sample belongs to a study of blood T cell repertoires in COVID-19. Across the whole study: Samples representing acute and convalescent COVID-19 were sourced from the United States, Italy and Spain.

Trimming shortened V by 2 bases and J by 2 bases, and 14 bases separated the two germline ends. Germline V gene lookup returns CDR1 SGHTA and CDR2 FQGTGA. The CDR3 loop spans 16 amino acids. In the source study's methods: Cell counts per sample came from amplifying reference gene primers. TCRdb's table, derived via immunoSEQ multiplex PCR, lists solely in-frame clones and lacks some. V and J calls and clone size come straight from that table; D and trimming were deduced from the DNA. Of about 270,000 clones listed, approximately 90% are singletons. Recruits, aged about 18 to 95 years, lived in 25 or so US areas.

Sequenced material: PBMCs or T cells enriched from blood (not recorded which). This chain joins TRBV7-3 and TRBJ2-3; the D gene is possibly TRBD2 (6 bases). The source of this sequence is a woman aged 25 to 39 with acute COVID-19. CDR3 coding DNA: TGTGCCAGCAGCTTAGGGAATAGCGGATACACAGATACGCAGTATTTT. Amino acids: CASSLGNSGYTDTQYF.